The clone carrying this TCR beta chain has just a few counts. This CDR3 has 14 amino acids. The V and J ends lost 0 bases and 2 bases respectively, with 5 bases between them. CDR1 KGHSH and CDR2 LQKENI come from the germline V gene. The entry originates in a study of blood T cell repertoires in COVID-19. Study summary: From T cells, B-cell-depleted T cells, or PBMCs came the material, which was cDNA or gDNA.

Using immunoSEQ multiplex PCR, the repertoire was profiled, and TCRdb retains in-frame clones only, with some absent. The data show 190,000 or so clones, more than 60% seen once. The specimen sequenced was peripheral blood. The rearrangement links TRBV18 to TRBJ1-3; D not resolved. The TCR sequence derives from a man aged 45-65 years who had recovered from COVID-19. The CDR3 nucleotides are TGTGCCAGCTCACCACCGCAGGCTGGAAACACCATATATTTT. Translated, it gives CASSPPQAGNTIYF.